A single T cell receptor (beta chain) is shown here with its context. This entry comes from a study of blood T cell repertoires in COVID-19. The overall study: The study drew acute and convalescent COVID-19 samples from the United States, Italy and Spain. In each case, the material was cDNA or gDNA derived from T cells, B-cell-depleted T cells, or PBMCs.

Original analysis: Counts of nucleated cells, estimated from reference gene primer amplification, were obtained. Libraries were prepared by immunoSEQ multiplex PCR; TCRdb keeps only in-frame clonotypes and omits some of them. V, J and clone size are taken as reported in that table, and D and trimming were inferred from the DNA itself. The sample lists about 200,000 clones, more than 70% occurring once. The CDR3 is made up of 14 amino acids. V was shortened by 0 bases and J by 6 bases, with 12 bases between the two germline ends. In germline, CDR1 is SGDLS, CDR2 YYNGEE. The clonotype originates from a man aged 18 to 29 with active or convalescent COVID-19. The sequenced material came from peripheral blood. The rearrangement links TRBV9 to TRBJ1-2, with D hard to call. CDR3 sequence: CASSVGGERDGYTF. The CDR3 coding sequence is TGTGCCAGCAGCGTAGGCGGGGAACGGGATGGCTACACCTTC.